This TCR beta chain was sequenced for a study of tumor-infiltrating lymphocytes in oesophageal squamous cell carcinoma (dated by TCRdb to the mid-2010s). V loses 2 bases, J loses 7 bases, and the germline ends lie 12 bases apart. Spanning cysteine to phenylalanine, the CDR3 consists of 14 amino acids. Only CDR3 DNA remains: 42 bases, in frame from the first base. The germline V gene encodes CDR1 MNHGY and CDR2 SVAAGI. Comments on this clonotype: Its specific antigen is unknown. Nothing much larger sits one base from this clone, and base qualities are not available.

The library was built by means of PCR. The run used an Illumina HiSeq 2000. TCRdb redid the processing of the public reads, applying fastp at Q25 and MiXCR, and retained in-frame beta chains. Records with the same CDR3 protein are collapsed into one entry carrying the most frequent genes and DNA. The sample table shows over 10,000 distinct CDR3 sequences, and around 48% are seen once. The ten top clones hold roughly 27% of the sample. The source material was esophageal tumor tissue. This receptor was obtained from a female donor with esophageal squamous cell carcinoma. Recombination connected TRBV6-9 to TRBJ1-5, with no confident D gene call. The nucleotide sequence reads TGTGCCAGCAGTTATAGACTTGGAGACCAGCCCCAGCATTTT. Its protein is CASSYRLGDQPQHF.